This paragraph reports one TCR beta chain. The data were obtained in a study of blood T cell repertoires in COVID-19. Overall study context: Spain, Italy and the United States supplied samples that represented acute and convalescent COVID-19. T cells, B-cell-depleted T cells, or PBMCs supplied cDNA or gDNA.

The method was immunoSEQ multiplex PCR; TCRdb's version includes in-frame clones alone and lacks a portion of them. The sample holds about 200,000 clones, approximately 85% seen once. The V gene's germline CDR1 is SGHRS and CDR2 YFSETQ. The V gene lost 4 bases and the J gene lost 2 bases, with 12 bases spanning the gap. The length of the CDR3 is 14 residues. The J gene is TRBJ2-5, the V gene TRBV5-1; D is perhaps TRBD2 (6 bases). The sequenced material came from peripheral blood. This clonotype was obtained from a man between 60 and 75 years old with acute or convalescent COVID-19. CDR3 bases: TGCGCCAGCAGCATGCGCGGGGTTCAAGAGACCCAGTACTTC. This translates into CASSMRGVQETQYF.